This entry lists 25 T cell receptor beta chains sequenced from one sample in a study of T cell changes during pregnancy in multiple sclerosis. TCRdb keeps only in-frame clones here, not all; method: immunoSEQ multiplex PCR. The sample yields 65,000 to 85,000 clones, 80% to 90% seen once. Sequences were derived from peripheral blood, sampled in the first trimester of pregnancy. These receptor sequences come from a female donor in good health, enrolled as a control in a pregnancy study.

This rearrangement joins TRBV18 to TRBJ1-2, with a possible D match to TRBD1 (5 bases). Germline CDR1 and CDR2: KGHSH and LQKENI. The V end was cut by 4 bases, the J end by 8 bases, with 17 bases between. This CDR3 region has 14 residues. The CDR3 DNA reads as TGTGCCAGCTCACTTGAGAGACAGCTTGAAGGCTACACCTTC. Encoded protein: CASSLERQLEGYTF.

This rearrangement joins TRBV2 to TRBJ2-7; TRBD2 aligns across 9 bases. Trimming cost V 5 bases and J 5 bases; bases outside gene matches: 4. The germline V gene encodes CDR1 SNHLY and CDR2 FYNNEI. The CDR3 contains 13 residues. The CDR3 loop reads CASSSGLAHEQYF. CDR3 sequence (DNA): TGTGCCAGCAGTTCGGGACTAGCCCACGAGCAGTACTTC. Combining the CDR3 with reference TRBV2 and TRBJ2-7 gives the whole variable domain EPEVTQTPSHQVTQMGQEVILRCVPISNHLYFYWYRQILGQKVEFLVSFYNNEISEKSEIFDDQFSVERPDGSNFTLKIRSTKLEDSAMYFCASSSGLAHEQYFGPGTRLTVT.

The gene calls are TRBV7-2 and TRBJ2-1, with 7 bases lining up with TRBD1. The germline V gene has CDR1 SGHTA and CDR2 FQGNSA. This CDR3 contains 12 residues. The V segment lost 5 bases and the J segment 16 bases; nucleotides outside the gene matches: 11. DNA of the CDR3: TGTGCCAGCAGCCTCTACAGGGGTCGTCTATTCTTC. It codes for CASSLYRGRLFF. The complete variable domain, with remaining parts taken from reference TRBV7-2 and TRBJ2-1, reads GAGVSQSPSNKVTEKGKDVELRCDPISGHTALYWYRQSLGQGLEFLIYFQGNSAPDKSGLPSDRFSAERTGGSVSTLTIQRTQQEDSAVYLCASSLYRGRLFFGPGTRLTVL.

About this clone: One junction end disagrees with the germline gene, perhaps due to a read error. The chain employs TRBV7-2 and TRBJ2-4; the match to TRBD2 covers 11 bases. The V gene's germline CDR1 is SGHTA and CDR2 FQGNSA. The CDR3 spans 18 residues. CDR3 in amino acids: CASSLAPPSGGNKNIQYF. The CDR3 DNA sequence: TGTGCCAGCAGCTTAGCCCCCCCTAGCGGGGGGAACAAAAACATTCAGTACTTT.

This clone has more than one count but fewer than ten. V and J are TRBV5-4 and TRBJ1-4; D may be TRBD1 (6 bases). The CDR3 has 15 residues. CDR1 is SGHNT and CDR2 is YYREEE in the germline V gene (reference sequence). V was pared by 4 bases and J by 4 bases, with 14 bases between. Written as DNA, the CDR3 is TGTGCCAGCAGCGTAGGGGGTTCCCGTAATGAAAAACTGTTTTTT. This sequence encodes CASSVGGSRNEKLFF.

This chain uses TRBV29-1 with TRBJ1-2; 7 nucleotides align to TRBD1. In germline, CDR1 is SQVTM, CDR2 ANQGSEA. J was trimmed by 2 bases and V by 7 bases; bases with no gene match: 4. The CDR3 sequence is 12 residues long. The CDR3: CSGRDRNYGYTF. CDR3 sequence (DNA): TGCAGCGGCAGGGACAGAAACTATGGCTACACCTTC.

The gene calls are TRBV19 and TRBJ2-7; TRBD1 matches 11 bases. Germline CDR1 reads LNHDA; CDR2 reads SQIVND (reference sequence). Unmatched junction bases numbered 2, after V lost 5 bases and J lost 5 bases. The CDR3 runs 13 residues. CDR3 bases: TGTGCCAGTAGTCGGGACAGGGGGGACGAGCAGTACTTC. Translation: CASSRDRGDEQYF.

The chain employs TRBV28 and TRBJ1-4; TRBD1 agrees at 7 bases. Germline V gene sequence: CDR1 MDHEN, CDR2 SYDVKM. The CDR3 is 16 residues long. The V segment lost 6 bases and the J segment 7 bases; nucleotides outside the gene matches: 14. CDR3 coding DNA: TGTGCCAGCAGACCGGCTGACAGGGCCCCTGGTGAAAAACTGTTTTTT. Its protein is CASRPADRAPGEKLFF.

CDR3 loop: CASSRTGAGGELFF. CDR3 DNA: TGCGCCAGCAGCCGGACAGGGGCGGGCGGGGAGCTGTTTTTT. V is TRBV5-1 and J is TRBJ2-2; 9 nucleotides align to TRBD1. V lost 4 bases to trimming and J lost 7 bases; unmatched junction nucleotides: 5. The CDR3 loop spans 14 amino acids. Germline V CDR1 and CDR2: SGHRS, YFSETQ.

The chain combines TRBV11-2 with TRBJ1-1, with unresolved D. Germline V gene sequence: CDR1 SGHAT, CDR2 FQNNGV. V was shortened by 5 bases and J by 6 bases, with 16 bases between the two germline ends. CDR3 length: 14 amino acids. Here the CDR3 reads CASSETFRGAEAFF. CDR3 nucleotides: TGTGCCAGCAGCGAGACTTTCCGGGGAGCTGAAGCTTTCTTT.

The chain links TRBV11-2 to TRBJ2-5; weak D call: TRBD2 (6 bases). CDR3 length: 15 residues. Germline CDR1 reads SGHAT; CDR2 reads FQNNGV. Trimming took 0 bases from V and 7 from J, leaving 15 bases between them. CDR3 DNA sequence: TGTGCCAGCAGCTTAGAAGGACTACCTTGGGGGACCCAGTACTTC. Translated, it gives CASSLEGLPWGTQYF.

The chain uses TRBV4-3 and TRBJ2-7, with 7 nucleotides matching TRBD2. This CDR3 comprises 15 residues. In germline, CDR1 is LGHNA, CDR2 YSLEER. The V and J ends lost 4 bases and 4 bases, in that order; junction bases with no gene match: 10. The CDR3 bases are TGCGCCAGCAGCCGGGAGGCGGGGGAGGGGTACGAGCAGTACTTC. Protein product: CASSREAGEGYEQYF.

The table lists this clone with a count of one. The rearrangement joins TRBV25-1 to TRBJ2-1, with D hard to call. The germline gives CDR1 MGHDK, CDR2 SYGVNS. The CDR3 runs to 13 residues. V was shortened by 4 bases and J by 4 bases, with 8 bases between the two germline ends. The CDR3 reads CASSGTEYNEQFF. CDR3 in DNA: TGTGCCAGCAGTGGAACAGAATACAATGAGCAGTTCTTC.

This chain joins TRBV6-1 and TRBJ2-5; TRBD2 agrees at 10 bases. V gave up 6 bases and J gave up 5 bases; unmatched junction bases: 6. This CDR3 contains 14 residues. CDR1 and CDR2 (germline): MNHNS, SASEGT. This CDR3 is CASRKRLAGETQYF. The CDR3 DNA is TGTGCCAGCAGAAAAAGACTAGCGGGTGAGACCCAGTACTTC.

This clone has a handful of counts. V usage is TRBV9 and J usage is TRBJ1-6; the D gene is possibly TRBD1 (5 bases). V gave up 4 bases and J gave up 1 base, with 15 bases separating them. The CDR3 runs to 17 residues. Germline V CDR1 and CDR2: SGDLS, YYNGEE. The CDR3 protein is CASSPWTLRSYNSPLHF. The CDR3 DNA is TGTGCCAGCAGCCCCTGGACATTACGGTCCTATAATTCACCCCTCCACTTT.

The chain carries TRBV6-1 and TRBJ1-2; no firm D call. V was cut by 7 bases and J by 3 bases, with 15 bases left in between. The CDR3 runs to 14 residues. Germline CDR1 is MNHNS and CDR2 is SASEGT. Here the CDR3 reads CASNRLRFDYGYTF. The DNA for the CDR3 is TGTGCCAGCAACCGTCTGCGTTTTGACTATGGCTACACCTTC.

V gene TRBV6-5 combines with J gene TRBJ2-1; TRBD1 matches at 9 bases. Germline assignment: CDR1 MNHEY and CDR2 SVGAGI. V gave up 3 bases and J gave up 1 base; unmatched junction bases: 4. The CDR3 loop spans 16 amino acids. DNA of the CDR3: TGTGCCAGCAGTTATATGGACAGGGGTTCCTACAATGAGCAGTTCTTC. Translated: CASSYMDRGSYNEQFF.

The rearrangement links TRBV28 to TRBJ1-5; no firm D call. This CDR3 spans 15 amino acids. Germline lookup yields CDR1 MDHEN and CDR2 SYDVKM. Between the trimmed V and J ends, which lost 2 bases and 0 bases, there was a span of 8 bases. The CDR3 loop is CASSLGGYSNQPQHF. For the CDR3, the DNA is TGTGCCAGCAGTTTAGGCGGATATAGCAATCAGCCCCAGCATTTT.

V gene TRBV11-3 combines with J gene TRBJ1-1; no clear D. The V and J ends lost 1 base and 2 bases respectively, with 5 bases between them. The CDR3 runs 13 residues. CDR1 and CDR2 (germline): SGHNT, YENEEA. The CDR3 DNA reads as TGTGCCAGCAGCTTAGGGCCTAACACTGAAGCTTTCTTT. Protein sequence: CASSLGPNTEAFF.

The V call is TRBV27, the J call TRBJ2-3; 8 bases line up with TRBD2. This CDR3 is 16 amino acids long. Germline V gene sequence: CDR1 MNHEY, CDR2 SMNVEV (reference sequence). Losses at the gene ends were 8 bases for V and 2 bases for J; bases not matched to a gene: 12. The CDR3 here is CASAPSGGVLTDTQYF. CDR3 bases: TGTGCCAGCGCACCCAGCGGGGGCGTCCTCACAGATACGCAGTATTTT.

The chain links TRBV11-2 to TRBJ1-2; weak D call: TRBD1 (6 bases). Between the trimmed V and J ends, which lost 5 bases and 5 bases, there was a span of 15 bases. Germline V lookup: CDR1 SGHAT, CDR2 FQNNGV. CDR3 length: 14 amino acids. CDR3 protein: CASSKFQGWYGYTF. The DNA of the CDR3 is TGTGCCAGCAGCAAGTTCCAGGGGTGGTATGGCTACACCTTC.

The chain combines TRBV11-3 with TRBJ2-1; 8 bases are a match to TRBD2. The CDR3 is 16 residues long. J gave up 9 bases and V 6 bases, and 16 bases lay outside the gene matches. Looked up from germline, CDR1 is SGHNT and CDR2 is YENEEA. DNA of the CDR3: TGTGCCAGCAGTCTCGACGCGGGGGGCGGGGGAGGTGAGCAGTTCTTC. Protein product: CASSLDAGGGGGEQFF.

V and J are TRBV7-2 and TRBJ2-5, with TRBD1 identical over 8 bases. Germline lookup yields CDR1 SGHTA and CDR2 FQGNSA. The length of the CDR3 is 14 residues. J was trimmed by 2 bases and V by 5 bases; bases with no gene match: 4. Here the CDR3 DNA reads TGTGCCAGCAGCCCATGGACAGGGCAAGAGACCCAGTACTTC. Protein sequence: CASSPWTGQETQYF. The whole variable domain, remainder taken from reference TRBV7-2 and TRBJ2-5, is GAGVSQSPSNKVTEKGKDVELRCDPISGHTALYWYRQSLGQGLEFLIYFQGNSAPDKSGLPSDRFSAERTGGSVSTLTIQRTQQEDSAVYLCASSPWTGQETQYFGPGTRLLVL.

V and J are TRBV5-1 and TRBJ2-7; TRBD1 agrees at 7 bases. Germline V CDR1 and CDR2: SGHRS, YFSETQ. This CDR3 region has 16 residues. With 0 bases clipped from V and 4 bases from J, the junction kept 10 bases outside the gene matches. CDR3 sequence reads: CASSLAPGQTQYEQYF. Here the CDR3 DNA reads TGCGCCAGCAGCTTGGCGCCGGGACAGACGCAATACGAGCAGTACTTC.

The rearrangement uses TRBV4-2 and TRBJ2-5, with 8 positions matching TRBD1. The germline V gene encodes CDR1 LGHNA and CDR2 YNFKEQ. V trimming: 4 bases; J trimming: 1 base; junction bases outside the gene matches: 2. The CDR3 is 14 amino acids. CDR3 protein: CASSPGGLQETQYF. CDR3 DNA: TGTGCCAGCAGCCCAGGGGGCCTCCAAGAGACCCAGTACTTC.